This paragraph covers one T cell receptor beta chain sequence. Its antigen is undetermined. This entry belongs to a study of regulatory T cells in long-lasting Graves disease. Whole-study context: Persistent cases took antithyroid drugs over 5 years and stayed TSH receptor antibody positive.

The time point: persistent/refractory GD, antithyroid drugs over 5 years with positive TRAb. Extracted PBMC RNA gave rise to the TCR library. Both iRepertoire HTBI primers and Arm-PCR of CDR3 regions were used to build the TCR beta libraries. A single record per CDR3 protein comes from TCRdb applying MiXCR to the multiplex PCR reads. Counted here are hundreds of thousands of distinct CDR3 sequences, 20% to 25% occurring once; the ten biggest clones make up 20%. Study-level points and caveats: Less diverse TCR repertoires were seen in persistent Graves' patients than in newly diagnosed ones. TRBV28, TRBJ1-2 and TRBJ2-5 emerged as the favored segments in persistent disease. Results may be inaccurate due to the small sample size.

Per germline, CDR1 SGHTA and CDR2 FQGNSA. This CDR3 is built from 16 residues. Trimming took off 6 bases at V and 6 bases at J, with 24 bases between the two ends. This receptor was taken from a female donor with Graves disease. Specimen: peripheral blood mononuclear cells (PBMCs), collected when the disease was refractory, from a patient treated with antithyroid drugs. V gene TRBV7-2 combines with J gene TRBJ2-7, with D possibly matching TRBD1 (5 bases). The CDR3 coding sequence is TGTGCCAGCAGTCTAAGGGGTCGCGCCCACGGCTCCGAGCAGTACTTC. Amino acids: CASSLRGRAHGSEQYF.